The text below deals with one TCR beta chain. CDR1 and CDR2 (germline): SGHRS, YFSETQ. The CDR3 contains 16 residues. V shed 0 bases and J 6 bases; nucleotides not matched to a gene: 5. These data belong to a study of blood T cell repertoires in COVID-19. Method: immunoSEQ multiplex PCR; TCRdb's copy keeps in-frame clones and lacks some. The sample has 65,000 to 75,000 clones, about four fifths seen once. This sequence was found in a human donor in a cohort sampled during active COVID-19. Sequencing was done on a sample of peripheral blood. The chain couples TRBV5-1 to TRBJ1-3; TRBD1 agrees at 11 bases. Here the CDR3 reads CASSLDGQGAENTIYF. The CDR3 DNA sequence: TGCGCCAGCAGCTTGGACGGACAGGGGGCAGAAAACACCATATATTTT.